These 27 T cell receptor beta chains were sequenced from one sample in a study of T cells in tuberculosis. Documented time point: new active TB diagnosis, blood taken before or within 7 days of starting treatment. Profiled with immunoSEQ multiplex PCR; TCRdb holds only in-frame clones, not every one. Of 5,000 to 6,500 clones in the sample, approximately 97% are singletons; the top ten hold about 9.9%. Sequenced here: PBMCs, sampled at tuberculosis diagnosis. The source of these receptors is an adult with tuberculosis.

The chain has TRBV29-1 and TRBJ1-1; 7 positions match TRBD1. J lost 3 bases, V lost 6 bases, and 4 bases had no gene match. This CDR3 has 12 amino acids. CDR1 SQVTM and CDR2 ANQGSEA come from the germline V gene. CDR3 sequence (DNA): TGCAGCGTGGCTACAGGGGACACTGAAGCTTTCTTT. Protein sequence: CSVATGDTEAFF.

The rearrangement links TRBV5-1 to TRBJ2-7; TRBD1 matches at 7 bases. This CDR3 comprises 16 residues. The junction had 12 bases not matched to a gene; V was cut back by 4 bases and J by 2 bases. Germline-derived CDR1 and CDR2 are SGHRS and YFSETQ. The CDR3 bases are TGCGCCAGCAGCGCTGCGTACGGGACAGCTACCTACGAGCAGTACTTC. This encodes CASSAAYGTATYEQYF.

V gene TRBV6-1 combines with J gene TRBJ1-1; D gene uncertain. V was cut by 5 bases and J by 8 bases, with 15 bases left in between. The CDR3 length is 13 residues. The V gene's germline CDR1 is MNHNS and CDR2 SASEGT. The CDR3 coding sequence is TGTGCCAGCAGTCCCCGTTCGGAGGCAGAAGCTTTCTTT. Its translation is CASSPRSEAEAFF.

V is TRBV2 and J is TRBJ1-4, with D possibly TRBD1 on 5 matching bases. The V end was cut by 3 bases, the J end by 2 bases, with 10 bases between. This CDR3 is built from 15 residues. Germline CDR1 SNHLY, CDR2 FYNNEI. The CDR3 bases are TGTGCCAGCAGTGAGGGGGGATTTACTAATGAAAAACTGTTTTTT. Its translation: CASSEGGFTNEKLFF.

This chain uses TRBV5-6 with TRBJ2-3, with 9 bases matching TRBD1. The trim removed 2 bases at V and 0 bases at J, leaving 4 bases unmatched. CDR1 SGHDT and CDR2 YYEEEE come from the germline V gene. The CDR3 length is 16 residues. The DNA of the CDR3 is TGTGCCAGCAGCTTAGGGGGACAGGGTAGCACAGATACGCAGTATTTT. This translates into CASSLGGQGSTDTQYF.

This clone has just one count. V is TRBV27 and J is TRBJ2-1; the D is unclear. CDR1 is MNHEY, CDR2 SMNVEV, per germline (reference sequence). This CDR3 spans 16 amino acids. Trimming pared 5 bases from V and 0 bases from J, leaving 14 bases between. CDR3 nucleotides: TGTGCCAGCAGTACACGATTGGTCAGCTCCTACAATGAGCAGTTCTTC. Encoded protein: CASSTRLVSSYNEQFF.

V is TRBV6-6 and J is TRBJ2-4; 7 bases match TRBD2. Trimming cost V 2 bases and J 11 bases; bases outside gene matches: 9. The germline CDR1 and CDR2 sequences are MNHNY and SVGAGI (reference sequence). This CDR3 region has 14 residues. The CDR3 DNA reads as TGTGCCAGCAGTTACGCCCCGAGCGGGACTTTTCAGTACTTC. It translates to CASSYAPSGTFQYF.

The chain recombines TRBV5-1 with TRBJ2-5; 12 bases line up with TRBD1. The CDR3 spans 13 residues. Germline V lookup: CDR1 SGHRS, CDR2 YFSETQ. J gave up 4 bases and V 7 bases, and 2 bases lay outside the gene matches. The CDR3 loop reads CASWDRGLETQYF. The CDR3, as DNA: TGCGCCAGCTGGGACAGGGGGCTAGAGACCCAGTACTTC.

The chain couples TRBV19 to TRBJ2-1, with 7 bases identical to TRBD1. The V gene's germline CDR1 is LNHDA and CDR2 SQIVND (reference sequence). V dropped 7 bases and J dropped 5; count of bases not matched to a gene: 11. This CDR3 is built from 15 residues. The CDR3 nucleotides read TGTGCCAGTACCCCAGCCGACAGGGTGGACAATGAGCAGTTCTTC. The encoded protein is CASTPADRVDNEQFF.

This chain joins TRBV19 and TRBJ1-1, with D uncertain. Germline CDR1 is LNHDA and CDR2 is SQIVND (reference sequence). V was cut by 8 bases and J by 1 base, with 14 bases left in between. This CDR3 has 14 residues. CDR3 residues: CASRRGGKNTEAFF. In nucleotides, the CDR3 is TGTGCCAGTCGTCGGGGAGGGAAGAACACTGAAGCTTTCTTT.

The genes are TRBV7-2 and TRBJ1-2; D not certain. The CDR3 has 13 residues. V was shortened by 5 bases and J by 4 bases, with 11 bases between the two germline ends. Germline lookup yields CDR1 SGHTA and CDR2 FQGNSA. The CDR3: CASSVGSTYGYTF. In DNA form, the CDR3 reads TGTGCCAGCAGCGTGGGCAGTACCTATGGCTACACCTTC.

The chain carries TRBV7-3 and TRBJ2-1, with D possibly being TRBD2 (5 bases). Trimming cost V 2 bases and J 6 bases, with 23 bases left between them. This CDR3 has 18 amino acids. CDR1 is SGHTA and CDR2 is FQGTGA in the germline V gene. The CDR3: CASSLLPGSVILSNEQFF. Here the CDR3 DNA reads TGTGCCAGCAGCTTACTCCCGGGTAGCGTCATACTATCCAATGAGCAGTTCTTC.

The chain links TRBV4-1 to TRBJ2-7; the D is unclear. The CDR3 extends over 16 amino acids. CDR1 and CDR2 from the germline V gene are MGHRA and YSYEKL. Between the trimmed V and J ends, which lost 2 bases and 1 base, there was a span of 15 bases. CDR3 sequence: CASSQQDLMQSYEQYF. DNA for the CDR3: TGCGCCAGCAGCCAACAGGATCTAATGCAGTCCTACGAGCAGTACTTC.

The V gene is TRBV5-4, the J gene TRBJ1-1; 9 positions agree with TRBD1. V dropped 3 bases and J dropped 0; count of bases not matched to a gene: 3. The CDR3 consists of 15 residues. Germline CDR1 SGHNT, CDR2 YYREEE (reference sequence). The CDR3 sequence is CASSSYRGLNTEAFF. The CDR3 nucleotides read TGTGCCAGCAGCTCCTACAGGGGGCTGAACACTGAAGCTTTCTTT.

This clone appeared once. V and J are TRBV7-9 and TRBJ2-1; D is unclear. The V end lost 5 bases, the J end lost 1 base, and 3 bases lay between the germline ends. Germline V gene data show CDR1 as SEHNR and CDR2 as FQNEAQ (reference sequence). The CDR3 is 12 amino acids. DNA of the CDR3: TGTGCCAGCAGCCTATCCTACAATGAGCAGTTCTTC. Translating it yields CASSLSYNEQFF. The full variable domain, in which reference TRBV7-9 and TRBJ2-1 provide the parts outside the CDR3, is DTGVSQNPRHKITKRGQNVTFRCDPISEHNRLYWYRQTLGQGPEFLTYFQNEAQLEKSRLLSDRFSAERPKGSFSTLEIQRTEQGDSAMYLCASSLSYNEQFFGPGTRLTVL.

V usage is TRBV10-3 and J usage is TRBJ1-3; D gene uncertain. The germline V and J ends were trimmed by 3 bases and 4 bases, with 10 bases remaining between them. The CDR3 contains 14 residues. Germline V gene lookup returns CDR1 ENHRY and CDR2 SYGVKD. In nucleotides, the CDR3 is TGTGCCATCAGTGACCTCGAGCCCGGAAACACCATATATTTT. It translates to CAISDLEPGNTIYF.

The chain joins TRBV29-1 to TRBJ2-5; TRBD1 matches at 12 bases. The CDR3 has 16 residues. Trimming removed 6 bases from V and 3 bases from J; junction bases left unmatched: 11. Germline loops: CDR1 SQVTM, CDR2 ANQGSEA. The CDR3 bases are TGCAGCGTCAGGGGACAGGGGGCAAATCGAGAAGAGACCCAGTACTTC. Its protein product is CSVRGQGANREETQYF.

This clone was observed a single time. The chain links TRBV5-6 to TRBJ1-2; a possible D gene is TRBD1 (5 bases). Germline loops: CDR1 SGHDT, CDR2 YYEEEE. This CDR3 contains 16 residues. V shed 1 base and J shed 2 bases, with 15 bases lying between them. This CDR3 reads CASSLLGTGANYGYTF. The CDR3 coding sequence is TGTGCCAGCAGCTTGTTAGGTACTGGGGCCAACTATGGCTACACCTTC.

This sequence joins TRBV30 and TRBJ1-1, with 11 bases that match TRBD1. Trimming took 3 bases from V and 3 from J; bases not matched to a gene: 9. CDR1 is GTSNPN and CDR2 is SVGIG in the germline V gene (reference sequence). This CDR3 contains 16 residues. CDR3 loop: CAWRLAGTGGHTEAFF. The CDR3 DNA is TGTGCCTGGAGATTGGCGGGGACAGGGGGACACACTGAAGCTTTCTTT.

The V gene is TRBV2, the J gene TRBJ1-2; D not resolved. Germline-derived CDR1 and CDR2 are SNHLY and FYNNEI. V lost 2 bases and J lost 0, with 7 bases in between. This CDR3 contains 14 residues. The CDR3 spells CASSESGSNYGYTF. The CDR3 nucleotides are TGTGCCAGCAGTGAATCGGGGTCTAACTATGGCTACACCTTC.

The CDR3, as DNA: TGCGCCAGCAGTCCGCCAGGGGACGAGGAGACCCAGTACTTC. It encodes CASSPPGDEETQYF. This rearrangement joins TRBV23-1 to TRBJ2-5, with D tentatively TRBD1 (6 bases). TRBV23-1 belongs to the ORF category, with a function that is uncertain. This CDR3 region has 14 residues. Trimming pared 4 bases from V and 5 bases from J, leaving 14 bases between.

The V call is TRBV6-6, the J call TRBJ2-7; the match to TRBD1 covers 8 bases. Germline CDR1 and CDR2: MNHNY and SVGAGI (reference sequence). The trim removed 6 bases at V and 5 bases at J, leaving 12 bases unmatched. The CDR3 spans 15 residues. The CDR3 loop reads CASSPTDRDSHEQYF. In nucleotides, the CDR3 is TGTGCCAGCAGCCCTACGGACAGGGATAGCCACGAGCAGTACTTC.

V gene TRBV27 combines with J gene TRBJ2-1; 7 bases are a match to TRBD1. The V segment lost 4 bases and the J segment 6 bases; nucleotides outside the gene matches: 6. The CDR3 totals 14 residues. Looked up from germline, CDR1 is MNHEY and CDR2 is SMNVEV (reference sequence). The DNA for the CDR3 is TGTGCCAGCAGTTCCCATCAGGGGGTCAATGAGCAGTTCTTC. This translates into CASSSHQGVNEQFF.

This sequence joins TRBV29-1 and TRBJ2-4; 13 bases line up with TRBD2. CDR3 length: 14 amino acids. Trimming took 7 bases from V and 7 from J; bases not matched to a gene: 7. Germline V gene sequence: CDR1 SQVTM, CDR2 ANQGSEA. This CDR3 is CSAGLAGVRNIQYF. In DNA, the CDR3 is TGCAGCGCTGGACTAGCGGGGGTTAGGAACATTCAGTACTTC.

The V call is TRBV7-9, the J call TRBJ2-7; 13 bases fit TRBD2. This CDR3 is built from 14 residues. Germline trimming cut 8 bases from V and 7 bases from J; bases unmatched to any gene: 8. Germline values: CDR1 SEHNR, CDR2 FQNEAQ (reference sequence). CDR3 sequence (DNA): TGTGCCAGCGGACTAGCGGGAGACCCTCGGGAGCAGTACTTC. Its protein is CASGLAGDPREQYF.

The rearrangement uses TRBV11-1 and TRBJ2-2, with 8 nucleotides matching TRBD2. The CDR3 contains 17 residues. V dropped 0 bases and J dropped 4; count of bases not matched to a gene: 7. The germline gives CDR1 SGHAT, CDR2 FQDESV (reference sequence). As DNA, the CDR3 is TGTGCCAGCAGCTTAGCGTTCGGCAGCGGGAGCACCGGGGAGCTGTTTTTT. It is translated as CASSLAFGSGSTGELFF.

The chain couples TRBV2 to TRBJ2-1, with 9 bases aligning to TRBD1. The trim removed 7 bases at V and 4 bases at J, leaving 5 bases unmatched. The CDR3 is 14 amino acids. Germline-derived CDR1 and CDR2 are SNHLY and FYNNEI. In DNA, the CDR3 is TGTGCCAGCATGCCGGGACAGGGATACAATGAGCAGTTCTTC. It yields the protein CASMPGQGYNEQFF.